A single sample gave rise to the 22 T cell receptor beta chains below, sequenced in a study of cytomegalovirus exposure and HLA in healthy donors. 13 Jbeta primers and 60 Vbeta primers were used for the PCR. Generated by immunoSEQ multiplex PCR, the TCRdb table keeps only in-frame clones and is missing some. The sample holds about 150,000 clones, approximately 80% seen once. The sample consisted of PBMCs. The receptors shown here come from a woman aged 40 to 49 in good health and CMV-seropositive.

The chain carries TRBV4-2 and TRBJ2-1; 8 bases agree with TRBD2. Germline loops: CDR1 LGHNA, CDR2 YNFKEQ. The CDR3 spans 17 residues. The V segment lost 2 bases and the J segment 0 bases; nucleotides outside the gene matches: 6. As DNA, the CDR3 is TGTGCCAGCAGCCAAATCGGGGGGGGGAGCTCCTACAATGAGCAGTTCTTC. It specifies CASSQIGGGSSYNEQFF.

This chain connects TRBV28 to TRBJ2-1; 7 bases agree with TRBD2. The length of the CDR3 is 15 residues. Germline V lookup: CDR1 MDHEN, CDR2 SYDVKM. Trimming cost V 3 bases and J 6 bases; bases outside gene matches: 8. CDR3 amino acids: CASSLGLADINEQFF. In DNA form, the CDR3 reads TGTGCCAGCAGTTTGGGTCTAGCGGACATCAATGAGCAGTTCTTC.

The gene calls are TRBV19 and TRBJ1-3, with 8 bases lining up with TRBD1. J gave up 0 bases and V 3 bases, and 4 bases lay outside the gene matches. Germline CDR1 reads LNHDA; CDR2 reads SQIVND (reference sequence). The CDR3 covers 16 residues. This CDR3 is CASSIPDRASGNTIYF. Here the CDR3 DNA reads TGTGCCAGTAGTATTCCGGACAGGGCCTCTGGAAACACCATATATTTT. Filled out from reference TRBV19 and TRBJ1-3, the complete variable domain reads DGGITQSPKYLFRKEGQNVTLSCEQNLNHDAMYWYRQDPGQGLRLIYYSQIVNDFQKGDIAEGYSVSREKKESFPLTVTSAQKNPTAFYLCASSIPDRASGNTIYFGEGSWLTVV.

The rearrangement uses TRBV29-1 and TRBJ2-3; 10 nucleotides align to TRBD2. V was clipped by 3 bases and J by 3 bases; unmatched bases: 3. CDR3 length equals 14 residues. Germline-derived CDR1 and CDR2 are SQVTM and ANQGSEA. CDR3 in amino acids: CSVDRAGGTDTQYF. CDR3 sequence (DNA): TGCAGCGTTGACAGAGCGGGAGGGACAGATACGCAGTATTTT.

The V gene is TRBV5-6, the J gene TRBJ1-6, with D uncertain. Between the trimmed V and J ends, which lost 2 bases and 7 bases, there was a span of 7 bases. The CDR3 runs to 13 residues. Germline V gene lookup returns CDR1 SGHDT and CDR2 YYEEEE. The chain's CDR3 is CASSLNENSPLHF. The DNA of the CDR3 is TGTGCCAGCAGCTTAAACGAGAATTCACCCCTCCACTTT.

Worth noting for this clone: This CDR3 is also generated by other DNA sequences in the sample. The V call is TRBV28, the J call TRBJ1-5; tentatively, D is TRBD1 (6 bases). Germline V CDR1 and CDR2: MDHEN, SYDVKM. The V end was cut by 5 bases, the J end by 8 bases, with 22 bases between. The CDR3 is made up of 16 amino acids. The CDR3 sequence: CASSPRGGGPGKPQHF. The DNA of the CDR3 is TGTGCCAGCAGTCCACGTGGGGGGGGGCCGGGGAAGCCCCAGCATTTT. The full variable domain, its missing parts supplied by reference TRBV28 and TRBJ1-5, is DVKVTQSSRYLVKRTGEKVFLECVQDMDHENMFWYRQDPGLGLRLIYFSYDVKMKEKGDIPEGYSVSREKKERFSLILESASTNQTSMYLCASSPRGGGPGKPQHFGDGTRLSIL.

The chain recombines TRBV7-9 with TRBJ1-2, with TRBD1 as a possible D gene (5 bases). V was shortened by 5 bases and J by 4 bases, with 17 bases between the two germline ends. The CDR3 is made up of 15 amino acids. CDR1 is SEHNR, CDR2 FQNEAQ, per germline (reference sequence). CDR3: CASSPQGLLAYGYTF. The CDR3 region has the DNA TGTGCCAGCAGCCCCCAGGGTCTTCTGGCCTATGGCTACACCTTC.

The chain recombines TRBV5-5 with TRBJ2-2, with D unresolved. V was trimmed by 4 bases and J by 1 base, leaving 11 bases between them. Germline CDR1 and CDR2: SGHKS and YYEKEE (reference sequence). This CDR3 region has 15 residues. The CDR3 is CASSTTLMNTGELFF. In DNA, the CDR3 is TGTGCCAGCAGCACTACCTTGATGAACACCGGGGAGCTGTTTTTT.

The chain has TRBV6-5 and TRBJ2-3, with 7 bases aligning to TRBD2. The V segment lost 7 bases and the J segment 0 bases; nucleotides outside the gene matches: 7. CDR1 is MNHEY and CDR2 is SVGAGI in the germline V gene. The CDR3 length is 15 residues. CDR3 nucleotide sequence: TGTGCCAGCACCAAGGGAGGGGTCAGCACAGATACGCAGTATTTT. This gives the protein CASTKGGVSTDTQYF.

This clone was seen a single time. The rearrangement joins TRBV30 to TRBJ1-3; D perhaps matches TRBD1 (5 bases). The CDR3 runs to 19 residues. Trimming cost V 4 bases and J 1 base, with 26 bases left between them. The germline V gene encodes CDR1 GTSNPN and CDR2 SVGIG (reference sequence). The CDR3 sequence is CAWTPQMVGRDFSGNTIYF. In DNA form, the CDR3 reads TGTGCCTGGACTCCCCAGATGGTGGGTAGGGACTTTTCTGGAAACACCATATATTTT. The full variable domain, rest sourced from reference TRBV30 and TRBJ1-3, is SQTIHQWPATLVQPVGSPLSLECTVEGTSNPNLYWYRQAAGRGLQLLFYSVGIGQISSEVPQNLSASRPQDRQFILSSKKLLLSDSGFYLCAWTPQMVGRDFSGNTIYFGEGSWLTVV.

In DNA form, the CDR3 reads TGTGCCAGCTCACCACCGGGCGGGTACGAGCAGTTCTTC. Its protein product is CASSPPGGYEQFF. The chain carries TRBV18 and TRBJ2-1; perhaps TRBD2 as D (5 bases). V was clipped by 0 bases and J by 10 bases, with 10 bases between them. Germline values: CDR1 KGHSH, CDR2 LQKENI. The CDR3 loop spans 13 amino acids.

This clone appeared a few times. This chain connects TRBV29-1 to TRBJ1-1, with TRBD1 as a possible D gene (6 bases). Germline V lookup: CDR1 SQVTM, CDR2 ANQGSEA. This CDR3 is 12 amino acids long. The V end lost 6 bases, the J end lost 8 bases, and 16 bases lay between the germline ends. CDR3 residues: CSVVRDKGEAFF. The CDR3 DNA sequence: TGCAGCGTGGTCCGGGACAAAGGAGAAGCTTTCTTT.

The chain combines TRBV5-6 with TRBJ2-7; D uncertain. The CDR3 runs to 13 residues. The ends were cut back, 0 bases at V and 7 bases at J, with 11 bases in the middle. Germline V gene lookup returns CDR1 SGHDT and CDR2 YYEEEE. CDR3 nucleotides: TGTGCCAGCAGCTTGGGGAACGGGTGGGAGCAGTACTTC. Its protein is CASSLGNGWEQYF.

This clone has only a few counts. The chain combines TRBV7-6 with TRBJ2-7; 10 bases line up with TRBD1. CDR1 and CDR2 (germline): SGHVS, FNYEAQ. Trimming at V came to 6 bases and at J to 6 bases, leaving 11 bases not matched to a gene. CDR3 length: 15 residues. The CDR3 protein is CASSLTRDRGSEQYF. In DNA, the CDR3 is TGTGCCAGCAGTTTAACTAGGGACAGGGGATCCGAGCAGTACTTC.

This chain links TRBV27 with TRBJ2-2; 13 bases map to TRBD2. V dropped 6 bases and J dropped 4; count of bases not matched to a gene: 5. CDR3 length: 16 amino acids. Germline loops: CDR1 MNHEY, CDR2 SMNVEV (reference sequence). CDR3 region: CASRGLAGVRTGELFF. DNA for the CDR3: TGTGCCAGCAGAGGACTAGCGGGAGTTCGCACCGGGGAGCTGTTTTTT.

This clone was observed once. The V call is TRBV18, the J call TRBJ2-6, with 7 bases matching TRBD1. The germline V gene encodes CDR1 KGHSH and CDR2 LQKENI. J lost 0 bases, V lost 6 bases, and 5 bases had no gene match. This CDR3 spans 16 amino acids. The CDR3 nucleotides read TGTGCCAGCTCCCCCGGGACAGTCTCTGGGGCCAACGTCCTGACTTTC. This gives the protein CASSPGTVSGANVLTF.

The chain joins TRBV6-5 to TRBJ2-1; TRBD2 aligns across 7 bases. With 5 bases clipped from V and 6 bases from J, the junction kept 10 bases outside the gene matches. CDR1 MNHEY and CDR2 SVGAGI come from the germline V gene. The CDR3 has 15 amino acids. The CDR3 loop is CASSNRGAGVNEQFF. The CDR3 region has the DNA TGTGCCAGCAGTAACCGTGGGGCGGGAGTCAATGAGCAGTTCTTC.

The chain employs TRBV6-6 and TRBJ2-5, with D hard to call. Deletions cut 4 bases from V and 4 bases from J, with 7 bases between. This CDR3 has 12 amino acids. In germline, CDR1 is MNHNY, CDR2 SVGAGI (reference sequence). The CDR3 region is CASSSGRETQYF. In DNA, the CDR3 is TGTGCCAGCAGTTCTGGGCGAGAGACCCAGTACTTC.

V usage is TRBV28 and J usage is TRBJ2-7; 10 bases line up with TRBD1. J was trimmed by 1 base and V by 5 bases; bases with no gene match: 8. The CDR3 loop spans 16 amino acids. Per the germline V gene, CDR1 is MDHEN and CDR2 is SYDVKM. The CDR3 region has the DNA TGTGCCAGCAGTCCCTCTCCGGGACAGGGGTCCTACGAGCAGTACTTC. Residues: CASSPSPGQGSYEQYF.

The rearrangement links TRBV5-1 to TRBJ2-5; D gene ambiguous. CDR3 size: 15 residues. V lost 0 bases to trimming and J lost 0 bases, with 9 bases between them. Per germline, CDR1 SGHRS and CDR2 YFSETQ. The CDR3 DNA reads TGCGCCAGCAGCTTGGTGGGCAGTTACCAAGAGACCCAGTACTTC. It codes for CASSLVGSYQETQYF.

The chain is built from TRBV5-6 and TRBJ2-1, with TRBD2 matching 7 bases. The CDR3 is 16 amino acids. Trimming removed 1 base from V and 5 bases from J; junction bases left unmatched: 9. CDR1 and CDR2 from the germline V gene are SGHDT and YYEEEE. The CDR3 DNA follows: TGTGCCAGCAGCTTGAGGAGGACTAGGGAGGACAATGAGCAGTTCTTC. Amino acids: CASSLRRTREDNEQFF.

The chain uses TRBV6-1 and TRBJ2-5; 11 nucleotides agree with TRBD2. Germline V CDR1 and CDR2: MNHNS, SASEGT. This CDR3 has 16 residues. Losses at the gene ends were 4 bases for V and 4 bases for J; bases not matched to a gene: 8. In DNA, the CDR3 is TGTGCCAGCAGTGTGACCCTAGCGGGAGGCGTAGAGACCCAGTACTTC. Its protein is CASSVTLAGGVETQYF.